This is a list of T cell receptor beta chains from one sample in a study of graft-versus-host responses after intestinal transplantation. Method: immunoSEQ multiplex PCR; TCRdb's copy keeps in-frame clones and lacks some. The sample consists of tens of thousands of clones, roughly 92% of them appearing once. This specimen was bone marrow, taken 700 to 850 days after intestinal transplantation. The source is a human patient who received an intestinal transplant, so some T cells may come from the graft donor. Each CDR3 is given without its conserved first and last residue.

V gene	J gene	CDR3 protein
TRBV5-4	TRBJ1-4	ASSILQGTNEKLF
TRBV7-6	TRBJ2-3	ASSPRDRGRRDTQY
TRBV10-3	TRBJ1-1	AITDTQNTEAF
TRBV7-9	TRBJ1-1	ASSLEESEAF
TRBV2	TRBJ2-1	ASSEGVRGLAGRYDEF
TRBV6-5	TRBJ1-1	ASWQGTEAF
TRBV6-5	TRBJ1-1	ASRKRQSHHTEAF
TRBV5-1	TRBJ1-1	ASSWDANTEAF
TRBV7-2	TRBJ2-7	ASSFVRGEQY
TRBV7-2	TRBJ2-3	ASSWTAGTQY